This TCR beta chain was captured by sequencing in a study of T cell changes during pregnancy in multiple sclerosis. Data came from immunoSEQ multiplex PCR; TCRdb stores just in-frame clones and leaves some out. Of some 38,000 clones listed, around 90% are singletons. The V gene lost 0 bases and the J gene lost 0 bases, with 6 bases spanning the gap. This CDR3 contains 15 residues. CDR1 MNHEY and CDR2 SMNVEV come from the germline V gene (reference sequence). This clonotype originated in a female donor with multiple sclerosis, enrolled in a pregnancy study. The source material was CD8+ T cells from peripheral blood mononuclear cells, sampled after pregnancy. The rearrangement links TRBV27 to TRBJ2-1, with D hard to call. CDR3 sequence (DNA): TGTGCCAGCAGTTTATCGGTGAGCTCCTACAATGAGCAGTTCTTC. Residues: CASSLSVSSYNEQFF.